The rows below give T cell receptor beta chains drawn from one sample of a study of cytomegalovirus exposure and HLA in healthy donors. Only in-frame clones appear in the TCRdb table, and some are missing; sequencing was by immunoSEQ multiplex PCR. The repertoire includes 120,000 to 150,000 clones, over 60% of them detected once, and 1.5% to 2% sits in the top ten. The material sequenced was PBMCs. These TCRs come from a woman aged 40 to 50 in good health and CMV-seronegative. Each CDR3 is given with its conserved first and last residue.

j_call v_call cdr3_aa
TRBJ2-3 TRBV4-1 CASSQGVPGTDTQYF
TRBJ1-5 TRBV29-1 CSVARGSNQPQHF
TRBJ2-7 TRBV4-1 CASSQEGGQSFYEQYF
TRBJ2-3 TRBV19 CASSKRSGSTDTQYF
TRBJ1-5 TRBV19 CASSPFIQGGSQPQHF
TRBJ1-2 TRBV4-2 CASSQVSGTGSEGYTF
TRBJ2-3 TRBV5-1 CASSQGQGWTDTQYF
TRBJ1-1 TRBV25-1 CATERGYEAFF
TRBJ2-7 TRBV5-6 CASSFQSGGVGEQYF
TRBJ2-5 TRBV5-5 CASSPPGLAGGEGTQYF
TRBJ1-4 TRBV6-5 CASSYSTGGRWKLFF
TRBJ2-7 TRBV9 CASSQNSGTTYEQYF
TRBJ1-4 TRBV7-2 CASSSTVREKLFF
TRBJ1-4 TRBV7-9 CASSLMGFGEKLFF
TRBJ1-4 TRBV2 CASAGDSGTNEKLFF
TRBJ1-1 TRBV27 CASRQGMNTEAFF
TRBJ2-7 TRBV19 CASSPSPFVQQYF
TRBJ1-6 TRBV27 CASSFILGGASPLHF
TRBJ1-2 TRBV5-4 CASSSGPGLTNYGYTF
TRBJ1-1 TRBV19 CASSPLLKGTEAFF
TRBJ2-7 TRBV6-5 CASSYMQGASYEQYF
TRBJ2-5 TRBV14 CASSQAFWERLAGPQQETQYF
- TRBV4-1 CASSQDSRTGGYEQYF
TRBJ1-3 TRBV5-1 CASSSGGIQNTIYF
TRBJ2-1 TRBV28 CASSPLAGGRIEQFF
TRBJ1-6 TRBV5-4 CASSLAGGTVNSPLHF
TRBJ1-2 TRBV5-6 CASSLSPAATYGYTF
TRBJ2-3 TRBV6-1 CASTPSLGDTQYF
TRBJ2-3 TRBV5-1 CASSFYGGISTDTQYF
TRBJ1-1 TRBV5-1 CASSLQGVNTEAFF
TRBJ1-4 TRBV19 CASSGGSATNEKLFF
TRBJ1-5 TRBV30 CAWSEGIQPQHF
TRBJ2-7 TRBV7-9 CASGNRRSYEQYF
TRBJ2-5 TRBV7-7 CASSLGLGSYQETQYF
TRBJ2-3 TRBV5-1 CASSLGDSATDTQYF
TRBJ2-1 TRBV29-1 CSVPPMADEQFF
TRBJ2-5 TRBV9 CASSVGTSGFQETQYF
TRBJ2-5 TRBV5-1 CASSFGETQYF
TRBJ2-7 TRBV5-6 CASSQITGVRDEQYF
TRBJ2-2 TRBV5-1 CASSSSGGNTGELFF
TRBJ2-1 TRBV30 CAWWRGTPYNEQFF
TRBJ1-1 TRBV15 CATSRILEGTEAFF
TRBJ1-4 TRBV2 CASTRELTLGVEKLFF
TRBJ1-2 TRBV5-1 CASSLGQSYGYTF
TRBJ1-4 TRBV6-1 CASSEQGQEKLFF